This T cell receptor (beta chain) was sequenced in a study of blood T cell repertoires in COVID-19. Study background: The United States, Italy and Spain provided the acute and convalescent COVID-19 samples. In each case, the material was cDNA or gDNA derived from T cells, B-cell-depleted T cells, or PBMCs.

CDR1 and CDR2 (germline): GTSNPN, SVGIG (reference sequence). J gave up 4 bases and V 5 bases, and 8 bases lay outside the gene matches. The CDR3 sequence is 14 residues long. Per the original data handling: Estimation of nucleated cell counts relied on the amplification of reference gene primers. TCRdb keeps only in-frame clones here, not all; method: immunoSEQ multiplex PCR. Clone size and V and J calls were adopted from that table, with D and trimming inferred from the DNA. Seen here are about 180,000 clones, 86% observed once, and the top ten hold about a fifth. The origin of this receptor is a man aged 65 to 79 with active or convalescent COVID-19. Specimen: peripheral blood. The chain is built from TRBV30 and TRBJ1-1; TRBD1 aligns across 9 bases. CDR3 nucleotides: TGTGCCTGGTTGAACAGGGGGCTGGGCACTGAAGCTTTCTTT. It encodes CAWLNRGLGTEAFF.